This passage covers 20 T cell receptor beta chains from one sample sequenced in a study of cytomegalovirus exposure and HLA in healthy donors. Clones were read by immunoSEQ multiplex PCR, and TCRdb kept only the in-frame ones, dropping some. This table holds 240,000 or so clones, approximately 86% found once. Specimen: PBMCs. These receptors were taken from a woman aged 25-40 years in good health and CMV-seropositive.

The chain is built from TRBV20-1 and TRBJ2-7; D is perhaps TRBD2 (5 bases). The V end was cut by 6 bases, the J end by 4 bases, with 10 bases between. This CDR3 comprises 11 residues. CDR1 is DFQATT and CDR2 is SNEGSKA in the germline V gene (reference sequence). The CDR3 nucleotides read TGCAGTGCGGCCGAGGGATACGAGCAGTACTTC. It yields the protein CSAAEGYEQYF.

The rearrangement uses TRBV27 and TRBJ2-2; tentative D call: TRBD1 (6 bases). The CDR3 totals 13 residues. The germline V gene has CDR1 MNHEY and CDR2 SMNVEV (reference sequence). V was clipped by 5 bases and J by 4 bases, with 8 bases between them. The DNA of the CDR3 is TGTGCCAGCAGTCCCAGGGGCACCGGGGAGCTGTTTTTT. Its protein product is CASSPRGTGELFF.

The genes are TRBV5-1 and TRBJ2-1, with 15 bases identical to TRBD2. This CDR3 is 18 amino acids long. CDR1 and CDR2 (germline): SGHRS, YFSETQ. J was trimmed by 4 bases and V by 4 bases; bases with no gene match: 9. The CDR3 DNA reads TGCGCCAGCAGCACCAGGACTAGCGGGAGGGGTCCTTACAATGAGCAGTTCTTC. Protein sequence: CASSTRTSGRGPYNEQFF.

The chain is built from TRBV5-1 and TRBJ2-5, with D perhaps TRBD1 (6 bases). Germline assignment: CDR1 SGHRS and CDR2 YFSETQ. The CDR3 extends over 14 amino acids. V was pared by 4 bases and J by 3 bases, with 13 bases between. The CDR3: CASSADSAEETQYF. As DNA, the CDR3 is TGCGCCAGCAGCGCGGACAGTGCCGAAGAGACCCAGTACTTC.

V and J are TRBV6-1 and TRBJ1-5, with D possibly being TRBD1 (5 bases). This CDR3 comprises 15 residues. Trimming shortened V by 3 bases and J by 4 bases, and 13 bases separated the two germline ends. The germline gives CDR1 MNHNS, CDR2 SASEGT. In nucleotides, the CDR3 is TGTGCCAGCAGTGACGGCGGGGGATGGAATCAGCCCCAGCATTTT. Translated: CASSDGGGWNQPQHF.

The V call is TRBV10-1, the J call TRBJ2-7; 7 positions match TRBD2. With 5 bases clipped from V and 2 bases from J, the junction kept 9 bases outside the gene matches. Germline lookup yields CDR1 WNHNN and CDR2 SYGVQD (reference sequence). The CDR3 loop spans 15 amino acids. The CDR3 bases are TGCGCCAGCAGTCGGACCGGGACTAATCCCTACGAGCAGTACTTC. Encoded protein: CASSRTGTNPYEQYF.

This clone was counted a few times. The rearrangement uses TRBV5-4 and TRBJ2-7; D uncertain. Trimming removed 2 bases at V and 0 bases at J, with 6 bases between. Germline V gene sequence: CDR1 SGHNT, CDR2 YYREEE (reference sequence). The CDR3 is 13 residues long. The chain's CDR3 is CASSFSLSYEQYF. CDR3 in DNA: TGTGCCAGCAGCTTCTCCCTCTCCTACGAGCAGTACTTC.

The genes are TRBV18 and TRBJ2-6; TRBD1 matches at 7 bases. The CDR3 has 16 amino acids. Per germline, CDR1 KGHSH and CDR2 LQKENI. V was pared by 3 bases and J by 1 base, with 3 bases of the junction left unmatched. CDR3 amino acids: CASSPQQGSGANVLTF. In DNA form, the CDR3 reads TGTGCCAGCTCACCGCAACAGGGGTCTGGGGCCAACGTCCTGACTTTC.

CDR3 nucleotides: TGTGCCAGTAGTCTAACAGGGCAGGGGCAGCCCCAGCATTTT. This gives the protein CASSLTGQGQPQHF. The chain has TRBV19 and TRBJ1-5, with a possible D match to TRBD1 (6 bases). Deletions cut 5 bases from V and 7 bases from J, with 15 bases between. CDR1 and CDR2 from the germline V gene are LNHDA and SQIVND (reference sequence). The CDR3 runs to 14 residues.

The chain joins TRBV7-9 to TRBJ1-1; D gene uncertain. The CDR3 sequence is 16 residues long. The V gene's germline CDR1 is SEHNR and CDR2 FQNEAQ (reference sequence). Deletions cut 0 bases from V and 6 bases from J, with 17 bases between. CDR3 nucleotides: TGTGCCAGCAGCTTAGCGCTAGGAGGGCATCGCGCTGAAGCTTTCTTT. Protein product: CASSLALGGHRAEAFF.

The J gene is TRBJ2-7, the V gene TRBV5-1; unclear D gene. The V gene's germline CDR1 is SGHRS and CDR2 YFSETQ. V lost 0 bases, J lost 2 bases, and 9 bases lay in between. The CDR3 is made up of 14 amino acids. This CDR3 reads CASSLGAQTYEQYF. The CDR3 DNA is TGCGCCAGCAGCTTGGGAGCGCAAACCTACGAGCAGTACTTC.

The V call is TRBV18, the J call TRBJ2-3; no reliable D call. In germline, CDR1 is KGHSH, CDR2 LQKENI. Trimming took off 3 bases at V and 5 bases at J, with 12 bases between the two ends. This CDR3 has 14 amino acids. CDR3 nucleotide sequence: TGTGCCAGCTCACCCGACGAGGTTTTAGATACGCAGTATTTT. Amino acids: CASSPDEVLDTQYF.

The chain joins TRBV10-2 to TRBJ2-5, with no clear D. Trimming shortened V by 6 bases and J by 1 base, and 9 bases separated the two germline ends. The length of the CDR3 is 13 residues. CDR1 and CDR2 (germline): WSHSY, SAAADI. CDR3 DNA sequence: TGCGCCAGCAGGGGCGCAGCCCAAGAGACCCAGTACTTC. Its translation: CASRGAAQETQYF.

CDR3 nucleotides: TGCGCCAGCAGTGAGTCCGGGGGGATTCAGCCCCAGCATTTT. As protein: CASSESGGIQPQHF. The V and J genes are TRBV10-2 and TRBJ1-5, with a possible D match to TRBD1 (5 bases). The V end was cut by 0 bases, the J end by 6 bases, with 9 bases between. The V gene's germline CDR1 is WSHSY and CDR2 SAAADI. CDR3 length equals 14 residues.

The V call is TRBV28, the J call TRBJ2-2, with D possibly TRBD2 on 5 matching bases. Germline CDR1 reads MDHEN; CDR2 reads SYDVKM. Trimming removed 6 bases from V and 2 bases from J, with 16 bases in between. The CDR3 spans 16 residues. The CDR3 coding sequence is TGTGCCAGCAGCCCATGGTCACGGGGAAACACCGGGGAGCTGTTTTTT. Protein: CASSPWSRGNTGELFF.

The chain links TRBV14 to TRBJ2-7, with D tentatively TRBD2 (5 bases). V was pared by 1 base and J by 7 bases, with 20 bases between. Germline V lookup: CDR1 SGHDN, CDR2 FVKESK. The CDR3 consists of 16 residues. CDR3 protein: CASSQAKAGPSLEQYF. The DNA for the CDR3 is TGTGCCAGCAGCCAAGCTAAGGCGGGCCCTTCCTTGGAGCAGTACTTC.

The chain combines TRBV10-3 with TRBJ2-1; D is perhaps TRBD1 (6 bases). The CDR3 extends over 14 amino acids. Germline V lookup: CDR1 ENHRY, CDR2 SYGVKD. V lost 2 bases to trimming and J lost 2 bases, with 7 bases between them. The CDR3 DNA is TGTGCCATCAGTGAGGCAGGGGCCTACAATGAGCAGTTCTTC. Translated: CAISEAGAYNEQFF.

The J gene is TRBJ2-1, the V gene TRBV5-1; 12 bases agree with TRBD2. The trim removed 4 bases at V and 8 bases at J, leaving 7 bases unmatched. CDR3 length equals 15 residues. The germline V gene encodes CDR1 SGHRS and CDR2 YFSETQ. CDR3 nucleotide sequence: TGCGCCAGCAGCCCTACTAGCGGGAGGTGGGATGAGCAGTTCTTC. Translating it yields CASSPTSGRWDEQFF.

The chain uses TRBV6-5 and TRBJ2-2; D is unclear. V was cut by 0 bases and J by 5 bases, with 4 bases left in between. CDR1 is MNHEY, CDR2 SVGAGI, per germline. The CDR3 extends over 13 amino acids. The CDR3 protein is CASSYSQTGELFF. For the CDR3, the DNA is TGTGCCAGCAGTTACTCGCAGACCGGGGAGCTGTTTTTT.

The chain links TRBV6-1 to TRBJ2-3; 12 bases are a match to TRBD2. V was clipped by 0 bases and J by 4 bases; unmatched bases: 5. This CDR3 has 17 residues. Germline values: CDR1 MNHNS, CDR2 SASEGT. Here the CDR3 reads CASSEAPTSGSADTQYF. The CDR3 nucleotides read TGTGCCAGCAGTGAAGCACCGACTAGCGGGAGCGCAGATACGCAGTATTTT.